This T cell receptor (beta chain) was identified during a study of T cell responses to AZD1222 COVID-19 vaccine. Points from the study as a whole: Dominant at 160-218 and 743-854, vaccine-associated CD4 TCRs also spanned spike. Only a handful of AZD1222 recipients, more than 5 in all, had baseline seropositivity. The donors showed a predominance of white British ancestry and of females, with possible underestimation of clonal diversity. Reportedly, nearly half of unique spike TCRs recognized epitopes outside B.1.351/B.1.1.7 mutations.

On this clone itself: The antigen remains unidentified.

The table came from immunoSEQ multiplex PCR; TCRdb's copy has only in-frame clones and leaves some out. The top ten hold 0.95% to 1.1% of the sample, which has fewer than 250,000 clones, under 95% seen once. This CDR3 comprises 17 residues. J lost 9 bases, V lost 4 bases, and 19 bases had no gene match. Germline CDR1 is SGHNT and CDR2 is YYREEE (reference sequence). This specimen consisted of peripheral blood, obtained on day 0 of MenACWY control vaccination. This clonotype was obtained from an adult in good health. The chain uses TRBV5-4 and TRBJ2-1; TRBD1 aligns across 7 bases. CDR3 in amino acids: CASSHPGQSAPIGEQFF. The CDR3 DNA sequence: TGTGCCAGCAGCCATCCGGGACAGTCGGCCCCAATTGGTGAGCAGTTCTTC.